Listed here are 27 T cell receptor beta chains from one sample, sequenced in a study of OX40 agonist ivuxolimab in advanced cancers. Assay used: immunoSEQ multiplex PCR; TCRdb lists only in-frame clones, some missing. The sample records around 74,000 clones, just under 95% being singletons. Sequencing was performed on CD4+ or CD8+ T cells sorted from blood, taken in a trial of the OX40 agonist ivuxolimab. The receptors shown here come from an adult with an advanced solid tumor such as melanoma, head and neck, liver or kidney cancer.

V usage is TRBV9 and J usage is TRBJ2-7, with a weak D call TRBD1 (5 bases). Trimming cost V 1 base and J 2 bases, with 10 bases left between them. The CDR3 loop spans 14 amino acids. Per germline, CDR1 SGDLS and CDR2 YYNGEE. The CDR3 sequence: CASSVSGRAYEQYF. In DNA, the CDR3 is TGTGCCAGCAGCGTATCGGGCAGGGCCTACGAGCAGTACTTC.

The rearrangement links TRBV9 to TRBJ2-1; D is uncertain. The CDR3 loop spans 12 amino acids. V was cut by 6 bases and J by 7 bases, with 11 bases left in between. CDR1 and CDR2 (germline): SGDLS, YYNGEE. CDR3 sequence reads: CASTSNPNEQFF. In DNA, the CDR3 is TGTGCCAGCACCTCAAATCCGAATGAGCAGTTCTTC.

This rearrangement joins TRBV25-1 to TRBJ2-7; D is perhaps TRBD1 or TRBD2 (6 bases each). The V end lost 4 bases, the J end lost 2 bases, and 15 bases lay between the germline ends. In germline, CDR1 is MGHDK, CDR2 SYGVNS. The CDR3 has 15 residues. In DNA form, the CDR3 reads TGTGCCAGCAGTGCAGGAGGGAGACAGGCCTACGAGCAGTACTTC. It yields the protein CASSAGGRQAYEQYF.

Here the CDR3 DNA reads TGTGCCAGCAGCTTAGGACTAGCGGGGGGCCTGAGCGAGCAGTACTTC. This codes for CASSLGLAGGLSEQYF. This sequence joins TRBV13 and TRBJ2-7; 12 nucleotides line up with TRBD2. There are 16 residues in the CDR3. V shed 0 bases and J 6 bases; nucleotides not matched to a gene: 6. Germline V lookup: CDR1 PRHDT, CDR2 FYEKMQ (reference sequence).

This rearrangement joins TRBV13 to TRBJ2-3; TRBD2 aligns across 8 bases. Unmatched junction bases numbered 6, after V lost 4 bases and J lost 3 bases. Looked up from germline, CDR1 is PRHDT and CDR2 is FYEKMQ (reference sequence). The CDR3 consists of 15 residues. The CDR3 loop reads CASSSRTSWTDTQYF. CDR3 DNA: TGTGCCAGCAGCTCCCGGACTAGCTGGACAGATACGCAGTATTTT.

The chain links TRBV27 to TRBJ2-7; D is undetermined. Trimming pared 3 bases from V and 1 base from J, leaving 7 bases between. The CDR3 is 13 residues long. The germline V gene has CDR1 MNHEY and CDR2 SMNVEV (reference sequence). The CDR3 loop is CASSFGQSYEQYF. Written as DNA, the CDR3 is TGTGCCAGCAGTTTCGGGCAGTCCTACGAGCAGTACTTC.

This clone was recorded once. The rearrangement links TRBV29-1 to TRBJ2-5; 8 bases agree with TRBD2. The trim removed 2 bases at V and 2 bases at J, leaving 7 bases unmatched. The length of the CDR3 is 15 residues. Germline V gives CDR1 SQVTM, CDR2 ANQGSEA. CDR3 loop: CSVESLAGLQETQYF. The CDR3 bases are TGCAGCGTTGAAAGTTTAGCGGGGTTACAAGAGACCCAGTACTTC.

J is TRBJ2-3 and V is TRBV7-8, with 8 bases lining up with TRBD2. The CDR3 consists of 14 residues. The germline V gene has CDR1 SGHVS and CDR2 FQNEAQ. After removal of 5 bases from V and 2 bases from J, the junction contained 3 bases not matched to a gene. The CDR3 region is CASSRGGPTDTQYF. In DNA, the CDR3 is TGTGCCAGCAGCCGGGGGGGGCCCACAGATACGCAGTATTTT.

The chain uses TRBV6-1 and TRBJ2-5; 11 positions match TRBD2. V dropped 3 bases and J dropped 5; count of bases not matched to a gene: 11. Germline CDR1 and CDR2: MNHNS and SASEGT. The CDR3 runs 17 residues. The CDR3 protein is CASSDAVAGGPGETQYF. DNA of the CDR3: TGTGCCAGCAGTGACGCGGTAGCGGGGGGGCCAGGGGAGACCCAGTACTTC.

The gene calls are TRBV6-5 and TRBJ2-7; tentatively, D is TRBD1 or TRBD2 (6 bases each). CDR1 and CDR2 from the germline V gene are MNHEY and SVGAGI. The CDR3 extends over 15 amino acids. V dropped 4 bases and J dropped 0 bases, with 13 bases sitting between them. The CDR3 DNA follows: TGTGCCAGCAGTTGGGGGGCAGGGAGCTCCTACGAGCAGTACTTC. Its translation is CASSWGAGSSYEQYF.

V usage is TRBV4-1 and J usage is TRBJ2-7, with TRBD1 identical over 8 bases. There are 15 residues in the CDR3. Germline V gene lookup returns CDR1 MGHRA and CDR2 YSYEKL. V shed 1 base and J 0 bases; nucleotides not matched to a gene: 2. This CDR3 reads CASSQGTGISYEQYF. The CDR3 DNA reads TGCGCCAGCAGCCAAGGGACAGGGATCTCCTACGAGCAGTACTTC.

This chain connects TRBV27 to TRBJ1-6; D perhaps matches TRBD1 (5 bases). V was shortened by 5 bases and J by 14 bases, with 16 bases between the two germline ends. Germline V lookup: CDR1 MNHEY, CDR2 SMNVEV (reference sequence). The CDR3 extends over 13 amino acids. The CDR3 reads CASSPQDPGTLHF. For the CDR3, the DNA is TGTGCCAGCAGTCCCCAGGACCCAGGGACCCTCCACTTT.

The gene calls are TRBV5-8 and TRBJ1-1, with D tentatively TRBD1 (6 bases). Germline V gene sequence: CDR1 SGHTS, CDR2 YDEGEE. The V end was cut by 3 bases, the J end by 1 base, with 13 bases between. This CDR3 is built from 15 residues. DNA of the CDR3: TGTGCCAGCAGCTGGGCGGGGGCCCCGAACACTGAAGCTTTCTTT. It codes for CASSWAGAPNTEAFF.

This clone was seen a few times. V is TRBV7-6 and J is TRBJ1-1; perhaps TRBD1 as D (5 bases). Germline assignment: CDR1 SGHVS and CDR2 FNYEAQ. Trimming removed 5 bases from V and 0 bases from J, with 10 bases in between. The CDR3 spans 14 residues. The CDR3 nucleotides read TGTGCCAGCAGCCCGGGGACGGTGAACACTGAAGCTTTCTTT. As protein: CASSPGTVNTEAFF.

V is TRBV5-1 and J is TRBJ1-1, with TRBD1 matching 7 bases. This CDR3 region has 18 residues. Germline lookup yields CDR1 SGHRS and CDR2 YFSETQ. J lost 0 bases, V lost 1 base, and 12 bases had no gene match. CDR3 protein: CASSLFPGTEIMNTEAFF. CDR3 nucleotides: TGCGCCAGCAGCTTGTTCCCCGGGACAGAGATCATGAACACTGAAGCTTTCTTT.

The gene calls are TRBV11-2 and TRBJ1-1; the D gene is possibly TRBD1 (5 bases). This CDR3 region has 15 residues. Germline CDR1 reads SGHAT; CDR2 reads FQNNGV. Between the trimmed V and J ends, which lost 7 bases and 4 bases, there was a span of 19 bases. The CDR3 DNA sequence: TGTGCCAGCACCAGGACACTCGGAGAGGGCACTGAAGCTTTCTTT. This encodes CASTRTLGEGTEAFF.

The chain has TRBV5-6 and TRBJ1-2; TRBD1 agrees at 7 bases. Per germline, CDR1 SGHDT and CDR2 YYEEEE. This CDR3 is 16 amino acids long. The junction had 13 bases not matched to a gene; V was cut back by 4 bases and J by 4 bases. The CDR3 region has the DNA TGTGCCAGCAGCCTTTCATTAGGACAGGTGGGCTATGGCTACACCTTC. Translated, it gives CASSLSLGQVGYGYTF.

V is TRBV2 and J is TRBJ1-1; D is uncertain. The CDR3 runs to 12 residues. Germline V CDR1 and CDR2: SNHLY, FYNNEI. Trimming left V 3 bases short and J 1 base short, with 3 bases between. CDR3 nucleotide sequence: TGTGCCAGCAGTGAGGGGAACACTGAAGCTTTCTTT. Encoded protein: CASSEGNTEAFF.

The chain employs TRBV5-6 and TRBJ2-7; D gene unclear. Germline V gene lookup returns CDR1 SGHDT and CDR2 YYEEEE. Trimming removed 0 bases from V and 4 bases from J, with 8 bases in between. This CDR3 has 13 amino acids. Written as DNA, the CDR3 is TGTGCCAGCAGCTTGGGCTCCCAGTACGAGCAGTACTTC. Translating gives CASSLGSQYEQYF.

Only one count was recorded for this clone. The chain employs TRBV5-1 and TRBJ2-1; no clear D gene. With 1 base removed from V and 0 bases from J, the gap between germline ends came to 11 bases. The CDR3 sequence is 16 residues long. Germline V gives CDR1 SGHRS, CDR2 YFSETQ. CDR3 DNA: TGCGCCAGCAGCTTGTGGGCGGAGACCTCCTACAATGAGCAGTTCTTC. This encodes CASSLWAETSYNEQFF.

The chain links TRBV6-6 to TRBJ1-1, with D possibly matching TRBD1 (5 bases). From germline, CDR1 is MNHNY and CDR2 SVGAGI (reference sequence). The CDR3 consists of 14 residues. V gave up 4 bases and J gave up 5 bases, with 14 bases separating them. CDR3: CASSSGGVRTEAFF. Written as DNA, the CDR3 is TGTGCCAGCAGTTCCGGGGGGGTAAGAACTGAAGCTTTCTTT.

V is TRBV12-2 and J is TRBJ2-2; the DNA was not used to check the table's D call, TRBD2. TRBV12-2 is a known pseudogene. This CDR3 has 21 residues. CDR3 nucleotides: TGTGCAAGTCGCTTGGGGGCCCCGGGTGGGACTAGCGGCGCGAACACCGGGGAGCTGTTTTTT. Residues: CASRLGAPGGTSGANTGELFF.

The chain employs TRBV27 and TRBJ2-7, with 8 bases lining up with TRBD2. Germline V gene data show CDR1 as MNHEY and CDR2 as SMNVEV (reference sequence). The CDR3 totals 16 residues. The J segment lost 0 bases and the V segment lost 3 bases, leaving 7 bases of the junction unmatched. CDR3 bases: TGTGCCAGCAGTTTTTCGGCGGGGGGACTCTCCTACGAGCAGTACTTC. Translating gives CASSFSAGGLSYEQYF.

This clone was picked up one time. The chain combines TRBV7-6 with TRBJ2-2; D perhaps matches TRBD1 (6 bases). CDR3 size: 12 residues. Trimming stripped 5 bases from V and 5 bases from J, with 6 bases between. Germline V gene data show CDR1 as SGHVS and CDR2 as FNYEAQ. The CDR3 reads CASSRGTGELFF. The CDR3 DNA sequence: TGTGCCAGCAGCAGGGGGACCGGGGAGCTGTTTTTT.

This chain joins TRBV7-2 and TRBJ1-2; a possible D gene is TRBD1 (5 bases). Germline CDR1 SGHTA, CDR2 FQGNSA. The V end was cut by 1 base, the J end by 7 bases, with 10 bases between. The CDR3 is 13 amino acids. The CDR3 region is CASSLVTDLGYTF. For the CDR3, the DNA is TGTGCCAGCAGCTTAGTGACAGACCTTGGCTACACCTTC.

This sequence joins TRBV5-4 and TRBJ1-4; TRBD1 might be the D (5 bases). Germline values: CDR1 SGHNT, CDR2 YYREEE (reference sequence). The CDR3 is 17 amino acids. Trimming removed 0 bases from V and 2 bases from J, with 14 bases in between. The CDR3 is CASSLAGAGPTNEKLFF. The CDR3 DNA reads TGTGCCAGCAGCTTGGCCGGGGCAGGGCCCACTAATGAAAAACTGTTTTTT.

V and J are TRBV5-3 and TRBJ2-3, with D perhaps matching TRBD1 (6 bases). TRBV5-3 is identified as an open reading frame with a role that is uncertain. The V and J ends lost 1 base and 7 bases respectively, with 19 bases between them. The CDR3 is 16 amino acids. The CDR3 loop reads CARSLCQGSTVYTQYF. The DNA of the CDR3 is TGTGCCAGAAGCTTGTGCCAGGGGTCAACTGTTTATACGCAGTATTTT.